This T cell receptor beta chain was identified during a study of cytomegalovirus exposure and HLA in healthy donors. Whole-study findings and limits: Some 17,000 TCR beta sequences were associated with HLA alleles at 0.05 false discovery rate in a later analysis. Investigators reported 150 to 200 TCR beta chains as tied to cytomegalovirus.

Concerning this clone itself: Its specificity is unknown.

Germline V CDR1 and CDR2: KGHSH, LQKENI. The CDR3 has 15 residues. V lost 4 bases, J lost 5 bases, and 17 bases lay in between. The PCR contained 60 Vbeta and 13 Jbeta primers. Measured with immunoSEQ multiplex PCR; TCRdb has only the in-frame clones, and not every one. The table records over 150,000 clones, 82% of them present only once. Sequencing was carried out using PBMCs. The source is a boy aged 2 to 10 in good health and CMV-seronegative. The chain has TRBV18 and TRBJ2-5; TRBD2 is a possible D gene (6 bases). The CDR3 sequence is CASSQAGWRWETQYF. CDR3 nucleotide sequence: TGTGCCAGCTCACAAGCGGGCTGGAGATGGGAGACCCAGTACTTC.